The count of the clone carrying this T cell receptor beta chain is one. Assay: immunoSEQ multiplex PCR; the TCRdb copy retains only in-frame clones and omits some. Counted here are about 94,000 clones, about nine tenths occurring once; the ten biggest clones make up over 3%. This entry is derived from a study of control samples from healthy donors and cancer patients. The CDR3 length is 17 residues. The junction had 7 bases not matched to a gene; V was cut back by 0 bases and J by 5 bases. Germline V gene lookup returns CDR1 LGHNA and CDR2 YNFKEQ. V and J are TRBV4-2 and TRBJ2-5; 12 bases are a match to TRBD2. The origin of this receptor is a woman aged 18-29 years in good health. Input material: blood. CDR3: CASSQDPSSGGGETQYF. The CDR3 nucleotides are TGTGCCAGCAGCCAAGATCCGTCTAGCGGGGGGGGTGAGACCCAGTACTTC.